This T cell receptor (beta chain) is from a study of shared clonotypes between healthy human individuals. Whole-study results and caveats: Against clonotypes common to all four donors, non-shared ones had lower generation probabilities. Generally, naive subsets (rather than memory subsets) showed larger estimated richness.

Germline V gene data show CDR1 as ENHRY and CDR2 as SYGVKD. This CDR3 comprises 15 residues. The trim removed 0 bases at V and 6 bases at J, leaving 5 bases unmatched. Clones were read by immunoSEQ multiplex PCR, and TCRdb kept only the in-frame ones, dropping some. The sample has about 360,000 clones, around four fifths seen once. This clone was observed a single time. Its cognate antigen is unknown. The genes are TRBV10-3 and TRBJ2-1; TRBD1 agrees at 7 bases. Specimen: memory CD4+ T cells sorted from blood. Subset reported: CD45RA-negative fraction. The sequence came from a man in his thirties or forties in good health. Here the CDR3 DNA reads TGTGCCATCAGTGAGTCGACAGGGTGGGTCAATGAGCAGTTCTTC. Translation: CAISESTGWVNEQFF.